This T cell receptor beta chain was captured by sequencing in a study of CD8 T cells in Susac syndrome. General observations from the study: The relatively small number of individuals in the TCR sequencing and HLA analysis was acknowledged by the study.

As regards this clonotype: Its matching antigen is unknown.

With random hexamers, about 0.5 to 1 ug RNA was reverse transcribed. Multiplex immunoSEQ PCR targeted 54 Vbeta and 13 Jbeta TCR beta segments. TCRdb itself ran the immunoSEQ multiplex PCR reads through MiXCR, one entry per CDR3 protein. The sample lists 250,000 to 350,000 distinct CDR3 sequences, 90% to 95% occurring once. Germline V CDR1 and CDR2: SGHRS, YFSETQ. The CDR3 runs 11 residues. V lost 7 bases to trimming and J lost 8 bases, with 10 bases between them. The TCR sequence derives from a human donor with multiple sclerosis. Material: CD4+ T cells from PBMCs. The chain links TRBV5-1 to TRBJ2-1; D not certain. The CDR3: CASAWGDEQFF. The CDR3 DNA reads TGCGCCAGCGCTTGGGGTGATGAGCAGTTCTTC.